Below, 14 T cell receptor beta chains from the same sample are listed, as sequenced in a study of blood T cell repertoires in COVID-19 (dated by TCRdb to the early 2020s). The method behind the library was the immunoSEQ multiplex PCR assay. Imported from immuneACCESS, the table was reduced by TCRdb to in-frame sequences with V and J called. These copies leave out some clones; in studies compared against another copy, an unresolved V gene accounts for under half, and the cause of the remainder is not known. A total of fewer than 500,000 clones appear in this sample, around 89% of them only once. Together, the top ten hold around 4.5% of the sample. The sample comprised peripheral blood. These receptors all come from a woman in her 30s with acute or convalescent COVID-19.

This chain links TRBV7-9 with TRBJ2-7, with 7 bases aligning to TRBD1. CDR1 is SEHNR, CDR2 FQNEAQ, per germline (reference sequence). Trimming cost V 5 bases and J 4 bases; bases outside gene matches: 8. This CDR3 has 14 residues. CDR3 in DNA: TGTGCCAGCAGCGACCGGGACAGCCGGTACGAGCAGTACTTC. Its protein is CASSDRDSRYEQYF.

The rearrangement joins TRBV25-1 to TRBJ2-3; TRBD2 matches at 7 bases. The CDR3 spans 16 residues. Unmatched junction bases numbered 5, after V lost 2 bases and J lost 0 bases. Per germline, CDR1 MGHDK and CDR2 SYGVNS. CDR3 residues: CASSEPPGLSTDTQYF. The CDR3 DNA follows: TGTGCCAGCAGTGAACCACCGGGACTAAGCACAGATACGCAGTATTTT.

Details on this clone: At the DNA level, this CDR3 is encoded by other sequences in the same sample as well. V usage is TRBV6-2 or TRBV6-3 and J usage is TRBJ2-1, with TRBD2 as a possible D gene (5 bases). The germline V and J ends were trimmed by 2 bases and 4 bases, with 6 bases remaining between them. CDR1 is MNHEY and CDR2 is SVGEGT in the germline V gene. This CDR3 has 13 amino acids. CDR3 nucleotide sequence: TGTGCCAGCAGTTACGGGAGATACAATGAGCAGTTCTTC. Its protein product is CASSYGRYNEQFF.

This rearrangement joins TRBV2 to TRBJ2-5; D is undetermined. There are 11 residues in the CDR3. With 5 bases removed from V and 5 bases from J, the gap between germline ends came to 6 bases. In germline, CDR1 is SNHLY, CDR2 FYNNEI. CDR3 protein: CASSRRETQYF. The DNA for the CDR3 is TGTGCCAGCAGTCGGCGGGAGACCCAGTACTTC.

This chain links TRBV5-1 with TRBJ1-4; D is unclear. The length of the CDR3 is 13 residues. Germline V CDR1 and CDR2: SGHRS, YFSETQ. Deletions cut 0 bases from V and 4 bases from J, with 4 bases between. The CDR3 protein is CASSLVLNEKLFF. DNA for the CDR3: TGCGCCAGCAGCTTGGTTCTTAATGAAAAACTGTTTTTT.

The chain has TRBV5-4 and TRBJ2-5; 9 bases map to TRBD2. V shed 3 bases, J shed 2 bases, and the junction held 5 bases outside the gene matches. Per germline, CDR1 SGHNT and CDR2 YYREEE (reference sequence). There are 15 residues in the CDR3. The CDR3 region is CASSSTAGGQETQYF. CDR3 nucleotide sequence: TGTGCCAGCAGCTCTACTGCGGGGGGGCAAGAGACCCAGTACTTC.

The chain has TRBV3-1 (or the pseudogene TRBV3-2) and TRBJ1-2; 9 positions match TRBD1. Trimming took 5 bases from V and 5 from J; bases not matched to a gene: 3. This CDR3 is 13 amino acids long. Germline V gene data show CDR1 as LGHDT and CDR2 as YNNKEL (reference sequence). CDR3 protein: CASSYGTGYGYTF. The CDR3 DNA sequence: TGTGCCAGCAGCTACGGGACAGGGTATGGCTACACCTTC.

This chain links TRBV11-3 with TRBJ2-1; the D gene is possibly TRBD2 (6 bases). Trimming cost V 3 bases and J 9 bases, with 15 bases left between them. The CDR3 has 14 residues. Germline lookup yields CDR1 SGHNT and CDR2 YENEEA. CDR3 region: CASSFTGGSVEQFF. CDR3 nucleotides: TGTGCCAGCAGCTTTACCGGGGGAAGCGTTGAGCAGTTCTTC.

The rearrangement uses TRBV7-7 and TRBJ2-1, with 7 bases identical to TRBD1. The CDR3 loop spans 13 amino acids. The V gene end was trimmed by 5 bases and the J gene end by 9 bases; junction bases not matched to a gene: 7. From germline, CDR1 is SSHAT and CDR2 FNYEAQ (reference sequence). The CDR3: CASSQGDGVEQFF. In nucleotides, the CDR3 is TGTGCCAGCAGCCAGGGGGACGGGGTTGAGCAGTTCTTC.

The rearrangement joins TRBV2 to TRBJ2-1, with D possibly matching TRBD1 (5 bases). Germline V gives CDR1 SNHLY, CDR2 FYNNEI. The ends were cut back, 6 bases at V and 6 bases at J, with 9 bases in the middle. The CDR3 contains 12 residues. CDR3 DNA sequence: TGTGCCAGCAGGGACAATACCAATGAGCAGTTCTTC. Its translation: CASRDNTNEQFF.

This clone is a singleton in its sample. This chain joins TRBV28 and TRBJ1-2; 8 nucleotides agree with TRBD1. Germline lookup yields CDR1 MDHEN and CDR2 SYDVKM. With V trimmed by 4 bases and J by 3 bases, 1 base remained unmatched. This CDR3 region has 13 residues. DNA of the CDR3: TGTGCCAGCAGTTCACAGGGGGACTATGGCTACACCTTC. Translation gives CASSSQGDYGYTF.

This chain uses TRBV3-1 (or the pseudogene TRBV3-2) with TRBJ1-3, with TRBD1 as a possible D gene (5 bases). The CDR3 contains 14 residues. Germline CDR1 and CDR2: LGHDT and YNNKEL (reference sequence). V was pared by 3 bases and J by 2 bases, with 8 bases between. The CDR3 loop is CASSQEGTGNTIYF. In DNA, the CDR3 is TGTGCCAGCAGCCAGGAGGGGACTGGAAACACCATATATTTT.

V usage is TRBV19 and J usage is TRBJ2-5; TRBD1 aligns across 9 bases. Per the germline V gene, CDR1 is LNHDA and CDR2 is SQIVND (reference sequence). The CDR3 loop spans 16 amino acids. V trimming: 2 bases; J trimming: 1 base; junction bases outside the gene matches: 5. Here the CDR3 DNA reads TGTGCCAGTAGTATAAGTGCACAGGGGGCCCAAGAGACCCAGTACTTC. It yields the protein CASSISAQGAQETQYF.

This clone was recorded only once. The chain is built from TRBV7-3 and TRBJ2-7; the match to TRBD2 covers 7 bases. The trim removed 2 bases at V and 1 base at J, leaving 5 bases unmatched. CDR1 is SGHTA and CDR2 is FQGTGA in the germline V gene. The CDR3 is made up of 15 amino acids. The CDR3 spells CASSLAGDGSYEQYF. Here the CDR3 DNA reads TGTGCCAGCAGCTTAGCGGGGGACGGATCCTACGAGCAGTACTTC.